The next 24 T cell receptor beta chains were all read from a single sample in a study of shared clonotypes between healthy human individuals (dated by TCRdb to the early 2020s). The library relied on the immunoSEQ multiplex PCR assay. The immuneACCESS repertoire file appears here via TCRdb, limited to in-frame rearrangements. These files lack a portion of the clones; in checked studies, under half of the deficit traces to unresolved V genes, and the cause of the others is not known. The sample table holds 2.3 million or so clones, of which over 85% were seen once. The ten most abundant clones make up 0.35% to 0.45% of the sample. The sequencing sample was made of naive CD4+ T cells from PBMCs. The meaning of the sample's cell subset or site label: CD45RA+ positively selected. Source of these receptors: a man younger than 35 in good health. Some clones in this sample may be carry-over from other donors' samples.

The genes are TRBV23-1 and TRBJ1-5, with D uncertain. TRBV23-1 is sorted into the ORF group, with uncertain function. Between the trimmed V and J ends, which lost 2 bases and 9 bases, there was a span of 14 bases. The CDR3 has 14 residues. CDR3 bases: TGCGCCAGCAGTCAACCTTACGGTGCCCGGCCCCAGCATTTT. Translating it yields CASSQPYGARPQHF.

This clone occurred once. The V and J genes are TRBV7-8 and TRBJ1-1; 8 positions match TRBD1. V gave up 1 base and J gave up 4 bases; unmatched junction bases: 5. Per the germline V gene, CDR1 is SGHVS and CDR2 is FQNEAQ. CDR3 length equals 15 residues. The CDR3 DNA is TGTGCCAGCAGCTTAGAGGTCAGGGGGCTCACTGAAGCTTTCTTT. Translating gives CASSLEVRGLTEAFF.

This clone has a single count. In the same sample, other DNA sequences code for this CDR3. CDR3 sequence reads: CASSLQGYGYTF. The CDR3, as DNA: TGTGCCAGCAGCTTACAGGGTTATGGCTACACCTTC. V usage is TRBV28 and J usage is TRBJ1-2, with a tentative D call TRBD1 (6 bases). Germline V gives CDR1 MDHEN, CDR2 SYDVKM. The CDR3 has 12 amino acids. V was shortened by 6 bases and J by 5 bases, with 10 bases between the two germline ends.

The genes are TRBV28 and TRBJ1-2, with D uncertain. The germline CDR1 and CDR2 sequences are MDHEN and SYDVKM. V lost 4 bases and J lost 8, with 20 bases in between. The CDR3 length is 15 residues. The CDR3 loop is CASSYKGRGWLGYTF. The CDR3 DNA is TGTGCCAGCAGTTATAAAGGGCGCGGGTGGTTAGGCTACACCTTC.

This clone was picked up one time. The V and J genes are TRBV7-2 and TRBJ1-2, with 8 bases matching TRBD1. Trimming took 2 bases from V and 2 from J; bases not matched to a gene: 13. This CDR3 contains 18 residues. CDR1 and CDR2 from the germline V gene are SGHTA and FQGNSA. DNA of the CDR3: TGTGCCAGCAGCTTAAGGGGTCCGGGAGGGGACAGGAACTATGGCTACACCTTC. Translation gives CASSLRGPGGDRNYGYTF.

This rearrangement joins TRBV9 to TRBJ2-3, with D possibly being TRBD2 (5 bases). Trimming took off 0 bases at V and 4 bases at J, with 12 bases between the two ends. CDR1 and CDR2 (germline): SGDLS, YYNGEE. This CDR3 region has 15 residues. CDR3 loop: CASSVGGSPPDTQYF. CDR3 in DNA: TGTGCCAGCAGCGTAGGAGGGTCGCCGCCAGATACGCAGTATTTT.

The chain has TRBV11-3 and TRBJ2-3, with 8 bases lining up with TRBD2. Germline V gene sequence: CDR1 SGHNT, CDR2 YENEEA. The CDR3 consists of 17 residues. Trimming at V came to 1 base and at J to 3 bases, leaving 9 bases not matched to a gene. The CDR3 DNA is TGTGCCAGCAGCTTAGGGAGCAGGACTAGCCCGACAGATACGCAGTATTTT. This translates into CASSLGSRTSPTDTQYF. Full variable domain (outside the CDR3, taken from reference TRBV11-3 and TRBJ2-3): EAGVVQSPRYKIIEKKQPVAFWCNPISGHNTLYWYLQNLGQGPELLIRYENEEAVDDSQLPKDRFSAERLKGVDSTLKIQPAELGDSAVYLCASSLGSRTSPTDTQYFGPGTRLTVL.

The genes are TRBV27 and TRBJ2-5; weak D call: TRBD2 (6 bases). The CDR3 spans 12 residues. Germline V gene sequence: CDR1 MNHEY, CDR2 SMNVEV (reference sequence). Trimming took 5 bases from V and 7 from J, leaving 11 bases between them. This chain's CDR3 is CASSPTGVTQYF. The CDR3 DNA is TGTGCCAGCAGTCCGACGGGAGTGACCCAGTACTTC.

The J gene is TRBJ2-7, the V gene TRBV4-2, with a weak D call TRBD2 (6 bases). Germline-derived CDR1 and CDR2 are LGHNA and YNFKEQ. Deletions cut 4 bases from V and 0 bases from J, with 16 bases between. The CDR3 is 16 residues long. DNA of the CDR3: TGTGCCAGCAGCCTCAACCCAGCGGGCCCCTCCTACGAGCAGTACTTC. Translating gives CASSLNPAGPSYEQYF.

DNA for the CDR3: TGCGCCAGCAGCTTGTCGCAGCCCCAAGAGACCCAGTACTTC. Translating gives CASSLSQPQETQYF. The gene calls are TRBV5-1 and TRBJ2-5; D unclear. There are 14 residues in the CDR3. Trimming took 1 base from V and 1 from J, leaving 8 bases between them. CDR1 is SGHRS, CDR2 YFSETQ, per germline.

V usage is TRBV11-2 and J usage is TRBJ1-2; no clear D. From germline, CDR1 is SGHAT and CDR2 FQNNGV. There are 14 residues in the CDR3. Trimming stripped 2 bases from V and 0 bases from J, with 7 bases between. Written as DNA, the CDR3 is TGTGCCAGCAGCTTATCGGTAGCTAACTATGGCTACACCTTC. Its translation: CASSLSVANYGYTF.

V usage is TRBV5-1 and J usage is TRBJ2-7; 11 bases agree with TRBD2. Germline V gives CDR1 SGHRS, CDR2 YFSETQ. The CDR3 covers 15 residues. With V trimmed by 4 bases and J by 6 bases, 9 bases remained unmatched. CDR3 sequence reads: CASSGLAGGPPEQYF. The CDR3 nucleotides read TGCGCCAGCAGCGGATTAGCGGGAGGGCCCCCCGAGCAGTACTTC. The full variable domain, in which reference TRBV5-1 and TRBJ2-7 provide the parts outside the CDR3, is KAGVTQTPRYLIKTRGQQVTLSCSPISGHRSVSWYQQTPGQGLQFLFEYFSETQRNKGNFPGRFSGRQFSNSRSEMNVSTLELGDSALYLCASSGLAGGPPEQYFGPGTRLTVT.

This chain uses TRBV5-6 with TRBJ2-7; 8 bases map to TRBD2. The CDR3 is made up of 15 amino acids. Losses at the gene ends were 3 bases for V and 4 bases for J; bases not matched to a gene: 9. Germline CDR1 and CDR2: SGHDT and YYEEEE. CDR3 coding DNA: TGTGCCAGCAGCTCATTAGCGGGAACAATTTACGAGCAGTACTTC. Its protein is CASSSLAGTIYEQYF.

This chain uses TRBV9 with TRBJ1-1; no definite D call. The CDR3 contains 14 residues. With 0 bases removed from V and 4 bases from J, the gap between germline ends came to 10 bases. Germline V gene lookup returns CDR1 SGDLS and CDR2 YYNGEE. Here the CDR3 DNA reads TGTGCCAGCAGCGTAGCCGTCGTAAGCACTGAAGCTTTCTTT. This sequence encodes CASSVAVVSTEAFF.

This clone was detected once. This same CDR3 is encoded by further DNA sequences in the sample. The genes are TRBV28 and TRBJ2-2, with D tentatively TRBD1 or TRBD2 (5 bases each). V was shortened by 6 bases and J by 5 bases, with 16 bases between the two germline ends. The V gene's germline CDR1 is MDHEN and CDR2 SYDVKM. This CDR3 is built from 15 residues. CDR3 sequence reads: CASRRTGGRTGELFF. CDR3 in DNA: TGTGCCAGCAGACGAACAGGAGGCCGGACCGGGGAGCTGTTTTTT.

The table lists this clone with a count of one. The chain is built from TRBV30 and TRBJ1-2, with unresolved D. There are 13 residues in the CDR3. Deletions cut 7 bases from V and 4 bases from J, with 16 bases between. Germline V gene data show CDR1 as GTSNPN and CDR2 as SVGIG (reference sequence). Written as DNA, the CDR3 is TGTGCCTCTTCTCCCGGTTTGGGCTATGGCTACACCTTC. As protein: CASSPGLGYGYTF.

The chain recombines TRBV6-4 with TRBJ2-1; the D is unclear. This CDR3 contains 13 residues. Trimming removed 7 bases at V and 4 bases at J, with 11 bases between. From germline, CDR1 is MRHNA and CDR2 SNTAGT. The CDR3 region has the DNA TGTGCCAGCAACCCGCTACCTTACAATGAGCAGTTCTTC. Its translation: CASNPLPYNEQFF.

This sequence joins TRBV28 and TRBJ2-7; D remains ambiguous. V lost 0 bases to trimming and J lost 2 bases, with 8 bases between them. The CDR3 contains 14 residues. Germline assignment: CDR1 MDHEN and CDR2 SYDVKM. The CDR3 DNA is TGTGCCAGCAGTTTATGGCAGCCACCCTACGAGCAGTACTTC. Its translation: CASSLWQPPYEQYF.

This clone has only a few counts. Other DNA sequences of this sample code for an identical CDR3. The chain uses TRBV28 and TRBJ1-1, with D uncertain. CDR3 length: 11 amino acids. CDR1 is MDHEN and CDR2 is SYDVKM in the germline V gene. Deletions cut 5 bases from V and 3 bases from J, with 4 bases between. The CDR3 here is CASSGYTEAFF. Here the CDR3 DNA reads TGTGCCAGCAGTGGATACACTGAAGCTTTCTTT. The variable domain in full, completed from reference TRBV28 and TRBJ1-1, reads DVKVTQSSRYLVKRTGEKVFLECVQDMDHENMFWYRQDPGLGLRLIYFSYDVKMKEKGDIPEGYSVSREKKERFSLILESASTNQTSMYLCASSGYTEAFFGQGTRLTVV.

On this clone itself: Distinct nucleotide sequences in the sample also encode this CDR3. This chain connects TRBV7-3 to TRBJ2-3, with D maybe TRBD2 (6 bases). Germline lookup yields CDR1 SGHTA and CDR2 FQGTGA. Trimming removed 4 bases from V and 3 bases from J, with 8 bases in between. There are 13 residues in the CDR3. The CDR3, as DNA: TGTGCCAGCAGCTCGGAGGGTACAGATACGCAGTATTTT. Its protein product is CASSSEGTDTQYF.

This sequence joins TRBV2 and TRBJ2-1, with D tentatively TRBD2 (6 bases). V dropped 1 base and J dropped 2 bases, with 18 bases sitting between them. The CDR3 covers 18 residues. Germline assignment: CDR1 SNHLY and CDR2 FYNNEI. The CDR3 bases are TGTGCCAGCAGTGAAGGATCCCCAGCGGGCGTTACCTACAATGAGCAGTTCTTC. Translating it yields CASSEGSPAGVTYNEQFF.

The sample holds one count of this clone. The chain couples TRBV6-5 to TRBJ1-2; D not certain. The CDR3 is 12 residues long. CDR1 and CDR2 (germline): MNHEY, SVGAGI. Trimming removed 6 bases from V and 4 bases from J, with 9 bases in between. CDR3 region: CASSPVSYGYTF. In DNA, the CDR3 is TGTGCCAGCAGCCCCGTTTCCTATGGCTACACCTTC.

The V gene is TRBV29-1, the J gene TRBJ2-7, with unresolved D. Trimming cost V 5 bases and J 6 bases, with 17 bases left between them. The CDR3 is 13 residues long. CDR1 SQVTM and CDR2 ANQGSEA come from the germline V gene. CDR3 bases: TGCAGCGTTTTGACCATGGCCGCCGGCGAGCAGTACTTC. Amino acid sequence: CSVLTMAAGEQYF.

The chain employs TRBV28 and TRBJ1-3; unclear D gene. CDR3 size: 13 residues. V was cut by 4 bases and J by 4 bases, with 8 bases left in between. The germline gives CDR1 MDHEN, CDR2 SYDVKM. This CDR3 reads CASSSTHGNTIYF. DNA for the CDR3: TGTGCCAGCAGTTCGACACACGGAAACACCATATATTTT.